This is a list of T cell receptor beta chains from one sample in a study of blood T cell repertoires in COVID-19. Assay: immunoSEQ multiplex PCR; the TCRdb copy retains only in-frame clones and omits some. The sample yields over 200,000 clones, about 87% seen once. Sequenced input: peripheral blood. The receptor set was obtained from a man between 60 and 75 years old who had recovered from COVID-19. CDR3s include the opening cysteine and the closing phenylalanine or tryptophan. The D gene is left open where the match is weak. Only part of the rows carry a size: once, few, many, or a class if the clone is expanded.

j_call d_call v_call clone_size cdr3_nt cdr3_aa
TRBJ2-7 . TRBV7-9 . TGTGCCAGCAGCGCTACCGGGACTCCTTACGAGCAGTACTTC CASSATGTPYEQYF
TRBJ1-2 TRBD1 TRBV18 once TGTGCCAGCCAACCTCCGACAGGGCAGCACTATGGCTACACCTTC CASQPPTGQHYGYTF
TRBJ2-1 TRBD2 TRBV3-1/TRBV3-2 . TGTGCCAGCAGCCAACCGAAGGAGAGTAGCGGGGGGTCTTCCTACAATGAGCAGTTCTTC CASSQPKESSGGSSYNEQFF
TRBJ2-5 TRBD2 TRBV7-3 . TGTGCCAGCAGCCTAGCGGGGAGACACGAGACCCAGTACTTC CASSLAGRHETQYF
TRBJ2-1 TRBD1 TRBV11-2 . TGTGCCAGCAGCTTATTGGACAGGGGAGGGGATGAGCAGTTCTTC CASSLLDRGGDEQFF
TRBJ2-3 . TRBV11-2 . TGTGCCAGCAGCCCAGTCACAGATACGCAGTATTTT CASSPVTDTQYF
TRBJ2-5 TRBD2 TRBV18 . TGTGCCAGCTCACCCCTGAGTCGGGGAGGGCAACAAGAGACCCAGTACTTC CASSPLSRGGQQETQYF
TRBJ2-5 . TRBV19 . TGTGCCAGTAGTATGCCCGGAGGGCGGGTAGAGACCCAGTACTTC CASSMPGGRVETQYF
TRBJ2-7 TRBD1 TRBV10-3 . TGTGCCATCAGTGAGTCGAAAGCGGGACAGGGGGGTAGGGAGCAGTACTTC CAISESKAGQGGREQYF
TRBJ2-1 TRBD1 TRBV28 . TGTGCCAGCAATTTTATATTATCCGGGACAGGGGGCCCCAGCTCCTACAATGAGCAGTTCTTC CASNFILSGTGGPSSYNEQFF
TRBJ1-1 . TRBV19 once TGTGCCAGTAGCCCCCGGGACAAGGGACAACCCAAGGAAGCTTTCTTT CASSPRDKGQPKEAFF
TRBJ2-5 TRBD2 TRBV7-7 . TGTGCTAGCAGCAGAGCGGGGGACCGACAAGAGACCCAGTACTTC CASSRAGDRQETQYF
TRBJ2-7 TRBD1 TRBV5-8 once TGTGCCAGCAGCCCGGGACAGGGATTAACCTACGAGCAGTACTTC CASSPGQGLTYEQYF
TRBJ2-3 . TRBV19 . TGTGCCAGTAGTGTACAGGGCGGGGGAGGGCCTACGCAGTATTTT CASSVQGGGGPTQYF
TRBJ1-2 . TRBV5-1 . TGCGCCAGCAGCTTTGAAGGACAGACTAACTATGGCTACACCTTC CASSFEGQTNYGYTF
TRBJ2-2 . TRBV7-2 . TGTGCCAGCAGCGTGATACAGGGCGGGGAGCTGTTTTTT CASSVIQGGELFF
TRBJ2-1 TRBD2 TRBV18 . TGTGCCAGCTCACCACCTATAGCGGGGGGCGCGTACAATGAGCAGTTCTTC CASSPPIAGGAYNEQFF
TRBJ2-7 . TRBV5-1 . TGCGCCAGCAGCTTGTCAGGGGTGTCCTACGAGCAGTACTTC CASSLSGVSYEQYF
TRBJ2-5 . TRBV7-8 . TGTGCCAGCAGCTTAGTAAGTCGGGAGACCCAGTACTTC CASSLVSRETQYF
TRBJ2-7 . TRBV7-8 . TGTGCCAGCAGCCCCTACCATGGACGGGTAGGGGATTTCGAGCAGTACTTC CASSPYHGRVGDFEQYF
TRBJ2-5 TRBD2 TRBV9 . TGTGCCAGCAGCGTAGGACTAGCGGGGGTATTCCAAGAGACCCAGTACTTC CASSVGLAGVFQETQYF
TRBJ2-1 TRBD2 TRBV24-1 . TGTGCCACCAGTGGGGGGGGATCCTCCTACAATGAGCAGTTCTTC CATSGGGSSYNEQFF
TRBJ1-1 . TRBV18 . TGTGCCAGCTCAGATTTGTGGGCGGGGGGACAGAACACTGAAGCTTTCTTT CASSDLWAGGQNTEAFF
TRBJ2-5 TRBD1 TRBV7-8 . TGTGCCAGCAGCCCAACAGGGGGCAAAGAGACCCAGTACTTC CASSPTGGKETQYF
TRBJ2-1 TRBD1 TRBV7-2 . TGTGCCAGCAGCTTAGCGGTCAGGGGGCGGAATGAGCAGTTCTTC CASSLAVRGRNEQFF
TRBJ1-1 . TRBV19 . TGTGCCAGCGGACAGCGAGACACTGAAGCTTTCTTT CASGQRDTEAFF
TRBJ1-2 . TRBV29-1 many TGCAGCGTGGCCCAGGGCGCTAACTATGGCTACACCTTC CSVAQGANYGYTF
TRBJ1-3 . TRBV4-2 . TGTGCCAGCAGCCAAGAAGGCGGTGGAAACACCATATATTTT CASSQEGGGNTIYF
TRBJ1-3 TRBD1 TRBV9 . TGTGCCAGCAGCTCGAACAGGGGGCAGGGTGGAAACACCATATATTTT CASSSNRGQGGNTIYF
TRBJ2-5 . TRBV20-1 . TGCAGTGCTAGCCCCGACAGGGAGGAGTACTTC CSASPDREEYF
TRBJ1-4 TRBD1 TRBV19 . TGTGCCAGTAGTATAGGGACAGGCGTCGCAACTAATGAAAAACTGTTTTTT CASSIGTGVATNEKLFF
TRBJ2-1 TRBD2 TRBV6-4 . TGTGCCAGCAGTCCAGGACTAGCTTCCAATGAGCAGTTCTTC CASSPGLASNEQFF
TRBJ2-1 . TRBV1 once TGCACCAGCAGCCGCGATGAGCAGTTCTTC CTSSRDEQFF
TRBJ2-1 TRBD2 TRBV19 . TGTGCCAGTAGTATCGGGGCGGGGGGACACAATGAGCAGTTCTTC CASSIGAGGHNEQFF
TRBJ1-3 . TRBV9 . TGTGCCAGCAGCGTCCTCGGAGACTCTGGAAACACCATATATTTT CASSVLGDSGNTIYF
TRBJ1-6 TRBD1 TRBV6-6 . TGTGCCAGCACCCCTTGGGGGACAGGGGGCCATCTCCTCCACTTT CASTPWGTGGHLLHF
TRBJ1-1 . TRBV10-1 . TGCGCCAGCAGTGGGGCTCAGGGGACTGAAGCTTTCTTT CASSGAQGTEAFF
TRBJ2-3 TRBD2 TRBV6-5 . TGTGCCAGCAGTAGTAGCGGGGGGGCCGGGACGCAGTATTTT CASSSSGGAGTQYF
TRBJ2-7 . TRBV27 once TGTGCCAGCAGTTCAACCCGGGATTCCTACGAGCAGTACTTC CASSSTRDSYEQYF
TRBJ2-3 . TRBV5-1 . TGCGCCAGCAACGTCGACAGGACTAGCACAGATACGCAGTATTTT CASNVDRTSTDTQYF
TRBJ1-5 . TRBV5-5 . TGTGCCAGCAGCTTGGAGCGATATCAGCCCCAGCATTTT CASSLERYQPQHF